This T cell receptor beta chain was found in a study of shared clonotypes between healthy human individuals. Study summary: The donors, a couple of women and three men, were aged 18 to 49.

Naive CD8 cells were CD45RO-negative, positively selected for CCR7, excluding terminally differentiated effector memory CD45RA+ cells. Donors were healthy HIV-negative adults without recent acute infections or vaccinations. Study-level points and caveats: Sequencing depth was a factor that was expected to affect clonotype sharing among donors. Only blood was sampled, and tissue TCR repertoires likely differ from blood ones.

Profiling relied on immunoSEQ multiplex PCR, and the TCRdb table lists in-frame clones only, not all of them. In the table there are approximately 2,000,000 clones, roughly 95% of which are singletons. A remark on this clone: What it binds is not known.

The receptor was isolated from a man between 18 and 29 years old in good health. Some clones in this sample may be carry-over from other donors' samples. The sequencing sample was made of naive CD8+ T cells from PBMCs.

The CDR3 region has the DNA TGTGCCAGCCGCGGGGTCTACGAGCAGTACTTC. Encoded protein: CASRGVYEQYF. V is TRBV6-5 and J is TRBJ2-7; perhaps TRBD2 as D (6 bases). The CDR3 is made up of 11 amino acids. V gave up 8 bases and J gave up 3 bases, with 8 bases separating them. From germline, CDR1 is MNHEY and CDR2 SVGAGI.